The clone carrying this TCR beta chain was seen a few times. This CDR3 comprises 16 residues. This sample is part of a study of blood T cell repertoires in COVID-19. Turning to the study itself: The United States, Italy and Spain provided the acute and convalescent COVID-19 samples.

Here immunoSEQ multiplex PCR was the method, and the copy in TCRdb shows in-frame clones only, minus some. The table includes approximately 300,000 clones, more than 85% detected once. The sequence came from a woman in her 30s who had been exposed to COVID-19. The chain couples TRBV7-5 to TRBJ1-5; the table's D call TRBD1 went unverified against the DNA. TRBV7-5 is listed as a pseudogene. The sequenced sample consisted of PBMCs or T cells enriched from blood (not recorded which). The CDR3 spells CARSLATRGPNQPQHF. The CDR3 coding sequence is TGTGCCAGAAGCTTAGCGACGAGGGGGCCCAATCAGCCCCAGCATTTT.